This T cell receptor beta chain originates from a study of blood T cells in healthy people across ages. V was trimmed by 0 bases and J by 3 bases, leaving 6 bases between them. The CDR3 is made up of 14 amino acids. Germline CDR1 is SGDLS and CDR2 is YYNGEE. Primers used in a second PCR of roughly 6 to 12 cycles were a sample-barcoded 5' primer and a J-beta primer mix. TCRdb analysed the 5' RACE reads with MiXCR anew, one entry per CDR3 protein. Here the sample spans roughly 800,000 distinct CDR3 sequences, 55% to 75% being singletons. This chain connects TRBV9 to TRBJ2-2; D perhaps matches TRBD1 (6 bases). What was sequenced was blood. The sequence was collected from a man aged 30 to 45 in good health. CDR3 residues: CASSVEGDTGELFF. CDR3 sequence (DNA): TGTGCCAGCAGCGTAGAGGGGGACACCGGGGAGCTGTTTTTT.